The 27 T cell receptor beta chains listed next were all sequenced from one sample in a study of Graves' ophthalmopathy and Graves' hyperthyroidism. Amplification targeted the TCR beta CDR3 regions, with RNA transcripts as the source material. RT-PCR in the first round used HTBI primers; a second-round multiplex PCR followed. From the multiplex PCR reads, TCRdb called clonotypes with MiXCR, one entry per CDR3 protein. This sample carries about 180,000 distinct CDR3 sequences, less than 45% of them seen once, and the ten largest clones take about 5.8%. Sequencing was carried out using peripheral blood. All receptors come from a woman aged 40 to 55 with Graves' ophthalmopathy.

At least ten counts were recorded for this clonotype. The rearrangement links TRBV19 to TRBJ2-5; 9 nucleotides align to TRBD1. Germline V CDR1 and CDR2: LNHDA, SQIVND (reference sequence). The CDR3 is 15 amino acids. After removal of 4 bases from V and 5 bases from J, the junction contained 8 bases not matched to a gene. The CDR3 nucleotides read TGTGCCAGTAGTACCCGGGACAGGGTCGGGGAGACCCAGTACTTC. It yields the protein CASSTRDRVGETQYF.

This clonotype has ten or more counts. The rearrangement links TRBV27 to TRBJ2-7; 7 bases align to TRBD1. The V gene end was trimmed by 11 bases and the J gene end by 2 bases; junction bases not matched to a gene: 6. The CDR3 runs 12 residues. CDR1 and CDR2 from the germline V gene are MNHEY and SMNVEV (reference sequence). The CDR3 here is CARGQPTYEQYF. The CDR3 DNA reads TGTGCCCGGGGACAGCCTACCTACGAGCAGTACTTC.

This clonotype was seen ten or more times. The CDR3 loop reads CASSFGGRGGNTIYF. The CDR3 bases are TGTGCCAGCAGTTTCGGGGGACGTGGGGGAAACACCATATATTTT. The genes are TRBV12-3 or TRBV12-4 and TRBJ1-3; D possibly corresponds to TRBD1 (5 bases). The CDR3 is 15 amino acids. V was clipped by 3 bases and J by 4 bases, with 13 bases between them.

There are a few counts of this clonotype. The chain joins TRBV6-2 or TRBV6-3 to TRBJ1-6; D may be TRBD1 (5 bases). Germline CDR1 is MNHEY and CDR2 is SVGEGT. The CDR3 has 15 residues. The germline V and J ends were trimmed by 8 bases and 6 bases, with 17 bases remaining between them. The CDR3 DNA follows: TGTGCCAGCCCCCTAGGCGGCAGGGCTAATTCACCCCTCCACTTT. Translating it yields CASPLGGRANSPLHF.

The rearrangement joins TRBV12-3 or TRBV12-4 to TRBJ1-1; perhaps TRBD1 as D (6 bases). This CDR3 is built from 15 residues. Trimming shortened V by 5 bases and J by 4 bases, and 17 bases separated the two germline ends. CDR3 nucleotides: TGTGCCAGCAGTACTACAGGGATAGCGAGCACTGAAGCTTTCTTT. Its protein is CASSTTGIASTEAFF.

This clonotype has just a few counts. The V and J genes are TRBV4-1 and TRBJ1-2; TRBD1 might be the D (5 bases). The CDR3 consists of 16 residues. CDR1 and CDR2 (germline): MGHRA, YSYEKL. Deletions cut 4 bases from V and 2 bases from J, with 17 bases between. The CDR3 region is CASSLGRAELNYGYTF. As DNA, the CDR3 is TGCGCCAGCAGCCTAGGCAGGGCTGAGCTAAACTATGGCTACACCTTC.

The chain combines TRBV6-2 or TRBV6-3 with TRBJ2-7, with a weak D call TRBD2 (5 bases). Per germline, CDR1 MNHEY and CDR2 SVGEGT. The CDR3 length is 18 residues. V lost 2 bases, J lost 0 bases, and 20 bases lay in between. Here the CDR3 DNA reads TGTGCCAGCAGTTACGGAGGCAGCCGATCCGGGGTCTCCTACGAGCAGTACTTC. Translated, it gives CASSYGGSRSGVSYEQYF.

This clonotype showed up many times. The rearrangement uses TRBV10-3 and TRBJ2-5; TRBD2 matches at 10 bases. V trimming: 10 bases; J trimming: 1 base; junction bases outside the gene matches: 9. Germline-derived CDR1 and CDR2 are ENHRY and SYGVKD. The CDR3 consists of 15 residues. CDR3 DNA sequence: TGTGCCACCCTGTTCACTAGCGGGGCCCAAGAGACCCAGTACTTC. Protein sequence: CATLFTSGAQETQYF.

This clonotype has at least ten counts. The chain links TRBV11-3 to TRBJ1-1, with 7 bases that match TRBD1. Germline V gives CDR1 SGHNT, CDR2 YENEEA. Trimming cost V 5 bases and J 7 bases; bases outside gene matches: 7. The CDR3 is made up of 13 amino acids. CDR3 sequence (DNA): TGTGCCAGCAGCAAAAAGGGACAGCTTGAAGCTTTCTTT. Translation: CASSKKGQLEAFF.

This clonotype was picked up many times. The rearrangement uses TRBV7-6 and TRBJ2-7, with D perhaps matching TRBD1 (6 bases). This CDR3 contains 16 residues. Deletions cut 0 bases from V and 5 bases from J, with 17 bases between. Germline CDR1 and CDR2: SGHVS and FNYEAQ. The CDR3 loop reads CASSLAPGTPSDEQYF. DNA of the CDR3: TGTGCCAGCAGCTTAGCCCCCGGGACACCGTCGGACGAGCAGTACTTC.

Many counts were recorded for this clonotype. The chain employs TRBV5-1 and TRBJ1-1; D call uncertain. There are 12 residues in the CDR3. The germline V gene has CDR1 SGHRS and CDR2 YFSETQ. The V and J ends lost 5 bases and 4 bases respectively, with 9 bases between them. CDR3 DNA sequence: TGCGCCAGCAGGTCATTCGGCACTGAAGCTTTCTTT. Encoded protein: CASRSFGTEAFF.

The J gene is TRBJ2-7, the V gene TRBV2, with a tentative D call TRBD2 (6 bases). Trimming pared 1 base from V and 7 bases from J, leaving 11 bases between. The CDR3 loop spans 13 amino acids. CDR1 is SNHLY and CDR2 is FYNNEI in the germline V gene. The CDR3 protein is CASSEDQGGEQYF. For the CDR3, the DNA is TGTGCCAGCAGTGAAGATCAGGGAGGTGAGCAGTACTTC.

The chain joins TRBV9 to TRBJ2-7; D is ambiguous. V was shortened by 0 bases and J by 3 bases, with 13 bases between the two germline ends. The CDR3 has 15 residues. Germline CDR1 SGDLS, CDR2 YYNGEE. CDR3 amino acids: CASSVDFSGFYEQYF. The DNA for the CDR3 is TGTGCCAGCAGCGTAGACTTTTCCGGATTCTACGAGCAGTACTTC. The full variable domain, with the rest looked up from reference TRBV9 and TRBJ2-7, is DSGVTQTPKHLITATGQRVTLRCSPRSGDLSVYWYQQSLDQGLQFLIQYYNGEERAKGNILERFSAQQFPDLHSELNLSSLELGDSALYFCASSVDFSGFYEQYFGPGTRLTVT.

This clonotype was counted at least ten times. This sequence joins TRBV3-1 and TRBJ1-2; D unclear. Germline CDR1 LGHDT, CDR2 YNNKEL (reference sequence). Trimming stripped 0 bases from V and 8 bases from J, with 13 bases between. The CDR3 length is 14 residues. CDR3 DNA: TGTGCCAGCAGCCAAGAAGTTTTTTTAGGAGGCTACACCTTC. As protein: CASSQEVFLGGYTF. The complete variable domain, with remaining parts taken from reference TRBV3-1 and TRBJ1-2, reads DTAVSQTPKYLVTQMGNDKSIKCEQNLGHDTMYWYKQDSKKFLKIMFSYNNKELIINETVPNRFSPKSPDKAHLNLHINSLELGDSAVYFCASSQEVFLGGYTFGSGTRLTVV.

This clonotype has at least ten counts. V usage is TRBV12-3 or TRBV12-4 and J usage is TRBJ1-5; weak D call: TRBD1 (5 bases). The CDR3 has 14 amino acids. The germline V and J ends were trimmed by 5 bases and 2 bases, with 10 bases remaining between them. Here the CDR3 reads CASSQGVGNQPQHF. The CDR3 coding sequence is TGTGCCAGCAGTCAGGGTGTCGGCAATCAGCCCCAGCATTTT.

The chain is built from TRBV5-1 and TRBJ1-2; the match to TRBD1 covers 10 bases. Germline V gives CDR1 SGHRS, CDR2 YFSETQ. The CDR3 sequence is 14 residues long. The V segment lost 3 bases and the J segment 7 bases; nucleotides outside the gene matches: 6. CDR3 residues: CASSWGTGEGGYTF. CDR3 DNA sequence: TGCGCCAGCAGCTGGGGGACAGGGGAAGGTGGCTACACCTTC.

V usage is TRBV12-3 or TRBV12-4 and J usage is TRBJ2-2; D might be TRBD1 (6 bases). V lost 7 bases and J lost 6, with 15 bases in between. The CDR3 contains 14 residues. CDR3 loop: CASIPFRGSGELFF. As DNA, the CDR3 is TGTGCCAGCATCCCTTTCAGGGGATCCGGGGAGCTGTTTTTT.

The chain uses TRBV7-2 and TRBJ1-2; D gene ambiguous. The CDR3 runs 13 residues. V was shortened by 3 bases and J by 4 bases, with 9 bases between the two germline ends. Germline-derived CDR1 and CDR2 are SGHTA and FQGNSA. CDR3 loop: CASSFASGYGYTF. CDR3 DNA sequence: TGTGCCAGCAGCTTCGCCTCTGGCTATGGCTACACCTTC.

This clonotype was counted ten times or more. The chain joins TRBV27 to TRBJ2-5, with D unclear. V gave up 4 bases and J gave up 1 base, with 10 bases separating them. Germline assignment: CDR1 MNHEY and CDR2 SMNVEV (reference sequence). The CDR3 consists of 14 residues. The CDR3 loop reads CASSSSDTQETQYF. Written as DNA, the CDR3 is TGTGCCAGCAGTTCCTCTGACACCCAAGAGACCCAGTACTTC.

J is TRBJ2-5 and V is TRBV12-3 or TRBV12-4; 8 nucleotides line up with TRBD2. J gave up 0 bases and V 5 bases, and 8 bases lay outside the gene matches. CDR3 size: 16 residues. The CDR3 region has the DNA TGTGCCAGCAGTCCAACGACTAGCGTGTACCAAGAGACCCAGTACTTC. It specifies CASSPTTSVYQETQYF.

This chain connects TRBV6-1 to TRBJ1-2, with 7 bases that match TRBD1. The CDR3 runs 11 residues. Trimming took 10 bases from V and 8 from J; bases not matched to a gene: 7. Per germline, CDR1 MNHNS and CDR2 SASEGT. DNA for the CDR3: TGTGCCACTCGGGACAGTTTGGGCTACACCTTC. It yields the protein CATRDSLGYTF.

CDR3 DNA: TGTGCCAGCAGTCAAGACAGCCAAGAGACCCAGTACTTC. Protein product: CASSQDSQETQYF. V gene TRBV12-3 or TRBV12-4 combines with J gene TRBJ2-5; tentatively, D is TRBD1 (5 bases). The CDR3 covers 13 residues. Trimming removed 5 bases at V and 1 base at J, with 8 bases between.

This clonotype was detected many times. The V call is TRBV3-1, the J call TRBJ2-7; D is perhaps TRBD1 or TRBD2 (5 bases each). The V end was cut by 3 bases, the J end by 6 bases, with 12 bases between. The CDR3 consists of 13 residues. The germline CDR1 and CDR2 sequences are LGHDT and YNNKEL (reference sequence). DNA of the CDR3: TGTGCCAGCAGCCAGGTACAGGAGGCCGAGCAGTACTTC. As protein: CASSQVQEAEQYF.

The rearrangement joins TRBV15 to TRBJ2-2; no definite D call. V lost 2 bases, J lost 4 bases, and 11 bases lay in between. CDR3 length: 15 amino acids. Germline CDR1 LNHNV, CDR2 YYDKDF (reference sequence). The CDR3 coding sequence is TGTGCCACCAGCAGACCGACGTCGGGCACCGGGGAGCTGTTTTTT. Translated: CATSRPTSGTGELFF.

Notes on this clonotype: One junction end disagrees with the germline gene, perhaps due to a read error. The CDR3 is CASSYGRGGVYEQYF. CDR3 sequence (DNA): TGTGCCAGCAGTTACGGGAGGGGAGGGGTCTACGAGCAGTACTTT. The rearrangement uses TRBV6-5 and TRBJ2-7; 7 bases fit TRBD2. CDR3 length: 15 amino acids. Looked up from germline, CDR1 is MNHEY and CDR2 is SVGAGI.

At least ten counts were recorded for this clonotype. The chain recombines TRBV11-3 with TRBJ1-3; 8 positions agree with TRBD1. This CDR3 has 15 residues. Germline V gene sequence: CDR1 SGHNT, CDR2 YENEEA. Trimming removed 3 bases from V and 3 bases from J; junction bases left unmatched: 4. As DNA, the CDR3 is TGTGCCAGCAGCTTCGGACAGGGCTATGGAAACACCATATATTTT. Its protein is CASSFGQGYGNTIYF. The full variable domain, rest sourced from reference TRBV11-3 and TRBJ1-3, is EAGVVQSPRYKIIEKKQPVAFWCNPISGHNTLYWYLQNLGQGPELLIRYENEEAVDDSQLPKDRFSAERLKGVDSTLKIQPAELGDSAVYLCASSFGQGYGNTIYFGEGSWLTVV.

This clonotype was seen once. V gene TRBV6-2 or TRBV6-3 combines with J gene TRBJ2-5, with D possibly TRBD1 on 5 matching bases. The CDR3 sequence is 14 residues long. V was pared by 2 bases and J by 1 base, with 8 bases between. Germline CDR1 is MNHEY and CDR2 is SVGEGT. This chain's CDR3 is CASSYATGQETQYF. CDR3 nucleotide sequence: TGTGCCAGCAGTTACGCTACAGGCCAAGAGACCCAGTACTTC.